This T cell receptor (beta chain) was documented in a study of radiotherapy plus CTLA-4 blockade in lung cancer. Produced via immunoSEQ multiplex PCR; TCRdb's table is partial and in-frame only. The sample includes tens of thousands of clones, 65% to 85% of them seen just once. Patients in the study, people with chemo-refractory metastatic non-small-cell lung cancer, received focal radiation plus ipilimumab CTLA-4 blockade. Germline CDR1 and CDR2: SGHTA and FQGNSA. There are 15 residues in the CDR3. V lost 3 bases to trimming and J lost 1 base, with 11 bases between them. The rearrangement joins TRBV7-2 to TRBJ2-3, with a possible D match to TRBD2 (6 bases). This clonotype was sampled from a human donor with non-small cell lung cancer who had a complete response to radiotherapy plus ipilimumab. This material consisted of peripheral blood, taken from a patient treated with radiotherapy plus ipilimumab. The CDR3: CASSLLADRTDTQYF. The CDR3 DNA reads as TGTGCCAGCAGCTTGTTAGCGGACCGCACAGATACGCAGTATTTT.